A single sample is the source of the 24 T cell receptor beta chains below, sequenced in a study of T cell changes during pregnancy in multiple sclerosis. Method: immunoSEQ multiplex PCR; TCRdb's copy keeps in-frame clones and lacks some. Among around 65,000 clones listed, more than 90% were seen once. Sequencing used peripheral blood, obtained in the first trimester of pregnancy. The receptors come from a female donor in good health, enrolled as a control in a pregnancy study.

The chain uses TRBV4-1 and TRBJ2-3; 8 bases align to TRBD1. V lost 3 bases, J lost 3 bases, and 14 bases stayed unmatched. The CDR3 is 18 amino acids. From germline, CDR1 is MGHRA and CDR2 YSYEKL. The CDR3 reads CASSQGVRTGMVTDTQYF. CDR3 DNA sequence: TGCGCCAGCAGCCAGGGGGTGAGGACAGGGATGGTTACAGATACGCAGTATTTT.

This rearrangement joins TRBV5-4 to TRBJ2-1, with D possibly TRBD2 on 6 matching bases. The CDR3 extends over 15 amino acids. Germline CDR1 and CDR2: SGHNT and YYREEE (reference sequence). The V gene lost 1 base and the J gene lost 6 bases, with 14 bases spanning the gap. The DNA for the CDR3 is TGTGCCAGCAGCTTGCGGGATGCGCGGGGCAATGAGCAGTTCTTC. Protein product: CASSLRDARGNEQFF. Full variable domain (remainder filled in from reference TRBV5-4 and TRBJ2-1): ETGVTQSPTHLIKTRGQQVTLRCSSQSGHNTVSWYQQALGQGPQFIFQYYREEENGRGNFPPRFSGLQFPNYSSELNVNALELDDSALYLCASSLRDARGNEQFFGPGTRLTVL.

The V gene is TRBV20-1, the J gene TRBJ1-1; D is uncertain. CDR1 is DFQATT and CDR2 is SNEGSKA in the germline V gene (reference sequence). This CDR3 has 11 residues. V dropped 3 bases and J dropped 7 bases, with 9 bases sitting between them. The CDR3 DNA is TGCAGTGCTAGTAACGGAGTTGAAGCTTTCTTT. Protein product: CSASNGVEAFF.

For the CDR3, the DNA is TGCAGCGAATCCCTTTGGGGGGACCTGAACACTGAAGCTTTCTTT. Translating gives CSESLWGDLNTEAFF. The J gene is TRBJ1-1, the V gene TRBV29-1; D is possibly TRBD1 (5 bases). Germline CDR1 reads SQVTM; CDR2 reads ANQGSEA. V lost 7 bases to trimming and J lost 0 bases, with 18 bases between them. CDR3 length: 15 amino acids.

This clone has a handful of counts. The chain's CDR3 is CASSHYTEAFF. The CDR3 nucleotides read TGCGCCAGCAGCCACTACACTGAAGCTTTCTTT. The gene calls are TRBV4-1 and TRBJ1-1; no clear D. Germline V gives CDR1 MGHRA, CDR2 YSYEKL. The V and J ends lost 3 bases and 3 bases respectively, with 2 bases between them. The CDR3 consists of 11 residues.

V and J are TRBV19 and TRBJ2-3; D is possibly TRBD2 (7 bases). The germline gives CDR1 LNHDA, CDR2 SQIVND (reference sequence). The CDR3 length is 15 residues. V was pared by 3 bases and J by 4 bases, with 14 bases between. In DNA form, the CDR3 reads TGTGCCAGTAGTATTGGCGGGGGCGGGGCAGATACGCAGTATTTT. Protein: CASSIGGGGADTQYF.

The J gene is TRBJ2-5, the V gene TRBV19; a possible D gene is TRBD1 (6 bases). Trimming shortened V by 5 bases and J by 6 bases, and 13 bases separated the two germline ends. The germline gives CDR1 LNHDA, CDR2 SQIVND (reference sequence). The length of the CDR3 is 13 residues. The CDR3 here is CASSGKGVQTQYF. The DNA of the CDR3 is TGTGCCAGTAGTGGGAAGGGGGTGCAGACCCAGTACTTC.

The rearrangement joins TRBV29-1 to TRBJ1-2, with TRBD1 identical over 11 bases. J lost 9 bases, V lost 6 bases, and 6 bases had no gene match. CDR3 size: 12 residues. Germline values: CDR1 SQVTM, CDR2 ANQGSEA. This CDR3 reads CSVDGTGGSYTF. The CDR3 region has the DNA TGCAGCGTCGATGGGACAGGGGGGAGCTACACCTTC.

This clone was counted once. This chain joins TRBV7-2 and TRBJ1-3, with 7 bases matching TRBD1. Losses at the gene ends were 8 bases for V and 4 bases for J; bases not matched to a gene: 11. Germline V gene data show CDR1 as SGHTA and CDR2 as FQGNSA. The CDR3 runs 15 residues. The CDR3 DNA follows: TGTGCCAGCGGAATACAGGGGACCACCGGAAACACCATATATTTT. Amino acids: CASGIQGTTGNTIYF.

The chain employs TRBV21-1 and TRBJ1-2; the table gives TRBD1 as D, unverified against the DNA. TRBV21-1 is given as a pseudogene. The CDR3 is 16 residues long. In nucleotides, the CDR3 is TGTGCCAGCAGCACCGATGGGGACCAGGGGGGTTATGGCTACACCTTC. This encodes CASSTDGDQGGYGYTF.

The J gene is TRBJ1-4, the V gene TRBV27; D is perhaps TRBD1 (6 bases). This CDR3 is 13 amino acids long. V gave up 6 bases and J gave up 5 bases, with 10 bases separating them. The germline V gene encodes CDR1 MNHEY and CDR2 SMNVEV (reference sequence). CDR3 amino acids: CASRRQGNEKLFF. The CDR3 DNA sequence: TGTGCCAGCAGGAGGCAGGGGAATGAAAAACTGTTTTTT.

This clone has only one observation. V usage is TRBV29-1 and J usage is TRBJ1-1; maybe TRBD1 (5 bases). From germline, CDR1 is SQVTM and CDR2 ANQGSEA. V was clipped by 4 bases and J by 4 bases, with 10 bases between them. This CDR3 contains 12 residues. CDR3 bases: TGCAGCGTTGCTGGGGCAGTCACTGAAGCTTTCTTT. This sequence encodes CSVAGAVTEAFF.

The chain links TRBV29-1 to TRBJ2-1, with 10 bases aligning to TRBD1. Trimming at V came to 1 base and at J to 10 bases, leaving 4 bases not matched to a gene. Germline-derived CDR1 and CDR2 are SQVTM and ANQGSEA. The CDR3 runs 13 residues. CDR3: CSVEGDRGREQFF. The CDR3 DNA sequence: TGCAGCGTTGAAGGGGACAGGGGTCGAGAGCAGTTCTTC.

The genes are TRBV9 and TRBJ2-3; D unclear. Per germline, CDR1 SGDLS and CDR2 YYNGEE. This CDR3 spans 15 amino acids. The V and J ends lost 2 bases and 6 bases respectively, with 16 bases between them. In DNA form, the CDR3 reads TGTGCCAGCAGCGTGTCGCTCACGAGAACGGATACGCAGTATTTT. Protein product: CASSVSLTRTDTQYF.

The CDR3 region has the DNA TGCGCCAGCCGCCCCGGGGACACTCGGAACAATGAGCAGTTCTTC. The encoded protein is CASRPGDTRNNEQFF. The chain combines TRBV5-1 with TRBJ2-1, with D maybe TRBD1 (6 bases). The CDR3 loop spans 15 amino acids. CDR1 is SGHRS, CDR2 YFSETQ, per germline. The V end lost 7 bases, the J end lost 5 bases, and 19 bases lay between the germline ends.

The rearrangement links TRBV7-2 to TRBJ1-2, with 11 nucleotides matching TRBD1. V lost 0 bases, J lost 4 bases, and 7 bases stayed unmatched. The CDR3 contains 17 residues. Germline V gives CDR1 SGHTA, CDR2 FQGNSA. In DNA, the CDR3 is TGTGCCAGCAGCTTAGCCTATCGGGACAGGGGGGTCTATGGCTACACCTTC. Its translation is CASSLAYRDRGVYGYTF. Complete variable domain (other parts from reference TRBV7-2 and TRBJ1-2): GAGVSQSPSNKVTEKGKDVELRCDPISGHTALYWYRQSLGQGLEFLIYFQGNSAPDKSGLPSDRFSAERTGGSVSTLTIQRTQQEDSAVYLCASSLAYRDRGVYGYTFGSGTRLTVV.

The J gene is TRBJ2-7, the V gene TRBV19, with 12 bases that match TRBD2. V lost 6 bases, J lost 3 bases, and 0 bases stayed unmatched. Germline values: CDR1 LNHDA, CDR2 SQIVND (reference sequence). The CDR3 sequence is 13 residues long. The CDR3 sequence is CASRLAGGYEQYF. CDR3 coding DNA: TGTGCCAGTAGACTAGCGGGAGGCTACGAGCAGTACTTC.

This chain joins TRBV5-1 and TRBJ1-1; tentatively, D is TRBD1 (5 bases). The germline V gene encodes CDR1 SGHRS and CDR2 YFSETQ. The ends were cut back, 0 bases at V and 1 base at J, with 7 bases in the middle. This CDR3 is built from 14 residues. The CDR3 protein is CASSLVDRNTEAFF. DNA of the CDR3: TGCGCCAGCAGCTTGGTTGACAGGAACACTGAAGCTTTCTTT. Filled out from reference TRBV5-1 and TRBJ1-1, the complete variable domain reads KAGVTQTPRYLIKTRGQQVTLSCSPISGHRSVSWYQQTPGQGLQFLFEYFSETQRNKGNFPGRFSGRQFSNSRSEMNVSTLELGDSALYLCASSLVDRNTEAFFGQGTRLTVV.

The chain uses TRBV12-5 and TRBJ2-2; D remains ambiguous. Germline values: CDR1 LGHNT, CDR2 FRNRAP. The CDR3 length is 14 residues. Trimming took off 2 bases at V and 1 base at J, with 5 bases between the two ends. The chain's CDR3 is CASGLTGNTGELFF. CDR3 DNA: TGTGCTAGTGGTTTGACCGGGAACACCGGGGAGCTGTTTTTT.

The rearrangement uses TRBV7-3 and TRBJ1-2; 8 bases fit TRBD1. The CDR3 covers 12 residues. In germline, CDR1 is SGHTA, CDR2 FQGTGA. Trimming at V came to 5 bases and at J to 10 bases, leaving 6 bases not matched to a gene. The CDR3 reads CASSHPGGTYTF. The CDR3 DNA is TGTGCCAGCAGCCACCCAGGGGGCACCTACACCTTC.

The CDR3 coding sequence is TGCGCCAGCAGCTTAGTAGCAGTGAACACCGGGGAGCTGTTTTTT. Translation gives CASSLVAVNTGELFF. This rearrangement joins TRBV5-1 to TRBJ2-2; D remains ambiguous. V was clipped by 2 bases and J by 1 base, with 9 bases between them. From germline, CDR1 is SGHRS and CDR2 YFSETQ. This CDR3 is 15 amino acids long.

The genes are TRBV10-3 and TRBJ2-7; 8 bases map to TRBD2. The CDR3 contains 13 residues. The V segment lost 5 bases and the J segment 4 bases; nucleotides outside the gene matches: 4. Germline loops: CDR1 ENHRY, CDR2 SYGVKD. CDR3 protein: CAISRTSSYEQYF. The CDR3 coding sequence is TGTGCCATCAGTCGGACTAGCAGTTACGAGCAGTACTTC.

This rearrangement joins TRBV18 to TRBJ2-7, with D tentatively TRBD2 (6 bases). This CDR3 region has 15 residues. In germline, CDR1 is KGHSH, CDR2 LQKENI. Deletions cut 8 bases from V and 2 bases from J, with 19 bases between. The CDR3: CASTRGGEHPYEQYF. CDR3 coding DNA: TGTGCCAGCACCCGGGGCGGGGAGCACCCCTACGAGCAGTACTTC.

V gene TRBV5-1 combines with J gene TRBJ2-3, with a weak D call TRBD2 (6 bases). The V end was cut by 4 bases, the J end by 6 bases, with 12 bases between. This CDR3 region has 13 residues. Germline V gene sequence: CDR1 SGHRS, CDR2 YFSETQ. The CDR3: CASSPSARDTQYF. Written as DNA, the CDR3 is TGCGCCAGCAGCCCTAGCGCCAGGGATACGCAGTATTTT.